This T cell receptor beta chain was sequenced during a study of persistence of HIV-infected CD4 T cells. Findings of the study overall: TCRbeta richness was lower in CMV- and Gag-responding cells than in anti-CD3/anti-CD28-responding cells.

Cells were stimulated nonspecifically with anti-CD3/anti-CD28 magnetic beads. Responding CD4+ T cells were sorted by upregulation of both CD40 ligand and CD69. Anti-CD28/CD49d costimulation, CD40-blocking antibody and enfuvirtide were given to CD8-depleted PBMCs for about 18 hours. As concerns this clone: Its target is unknown.

The libraries were made with immunoSEQ version 4 in survey mode. Profiled with immunoSEQ multiplex PCR; TCRdb holds only in-frame clones, not every one. The sample has under 45,000 clones; roughly nine tenths are singletons. Trimming removed 5 bases at V and 3 bases at J, with 17 bases between. CDR1 SGHAT and CDR2 FQNNGV come from the germline V gene. The CDR3 runs 15 residues. The sequenced sample was CD4+ T cells sorted from PBMCs after roughly 18-hour stimulation, obtained from a patient who received antiretroviral therapy. This clonotype originated in an adult man with HIV who was CMV-seropositive. The chain employs TRBV11-2 and TRBJ2-7; D is tentatively TRBD1 or TRBD2 (6 bases each). The CDR3 DNA follows: TGTGCCAGCAGCCCCTCCCGGGGGCCGAGCTACGAGCAGTACTTC. Residues: CASSPSRGPSYEQYF. Complete variable domain (other parts from reference TRBV11-2 and TRBJ2-7): EAGVAQSPRYKIIEKRQSVAFWCNPISGHATLYWYQQILGQGPKLLIQFQNNGVVDDSQLPKDRFSAERLKGVDSTLKIQPAKLEDSAVYLCASSPSRGPSYEQYFGPGTRLTVT.